The 20 T cell receptor beta chains below were found in one sample sequenced in a study of blood T cell repertoires in COVID-19. TCRdb's table, derived via immunoSEQ multiplex PCR, lists solely in-frame clones and lacks some. The sample shows roughly 260,000 clones, approximately 80% of them seen only once. Material: peripheral blood. These receptors all come from a woman in her 70s with acute or convalescent COVID-19.

The chain is built from TRBV5-6 and TRBJ1-1; weak D call: TRBD1 (6 bases). CDR1 is SGHDT and CDR2 is YYEEEE in the germline V gene. The V and J ends lost 1 base and 3 bases respectively, with 7 bases between them. The CDR3 runs 13 residues. The CDR3: CASSLRGYTEAFF. CDR3 sequence (DNA): TGTGCCAGCAGCTTGAGGGGGTACACTGAAGCTTTCTTT.

At least ten counts were recorded for this clone. This sample includes further DNA sequences coding for the same CDR3. CDR3 DNA sequence: TGTGCCAGCGAGCAGGGTGCAAGTCAGCCCCAGCATTTT. Translated, it gives CASEQGASQPQHF. The chain carries TRBV6-5 and TRBJ1-5, with D maybe TRBD1 (5 bases). CDR3 length equals 13 residues. V lost 8 bases and J lost 6, with 14 bases in between. Germline V lookup: CDR1 MNHEY, CDR2 SVGAGI.

The chain recombines TRBV7-2 with TRBJ1-2; D is uncertain. Trimming took 5 bases from V and 0 from J, leaving 13 bases between them. The germline gives CDR1 SGHTA, CDR2 FQGNSA. The CDR3 spans 15 residues. The CDR3 bases are TGTGCCAGCAGCCCAGAGACTGTTTCTAACTATGGCTACACCTTC. It encodes CASSPETVSNYGYTF.

This chain's CDR3 is CAISDLKWEGYTF. CDR3 in DNA: TGTGCCATCAGTGATCTCAAATGGGAGGGCTACACCTTC. The V and J genes are TRBV10-3 and TRBJ1-2; D ambiguous. Trimming shortened V by 3 bases and J by 8 bases, and 13 bases separated the two germline ends. CDR3 size: 13 residues. From germline, CDR1 is ENHRY and CDR2 SYGVKD.

The chain carries TRBV18 and TRBJ2-3, with 7 bases fitting TRBD1. The CDR3 runs to 15 residues. Germline V gene data show CDR1 as KGHSH and CDR2 as LQKENI. Trimming at V came to 6 bases and at J to 1 base, leaving 7 bases not matched to a gene. The CDR3 is CASSFYRGGTDTQYF. For the CDR3, the DNA is TGTGCCAGCTCGTTCTACAGGGGCGGCACAGATACGCAGTATTTT.

The V gene is TRBV5-4, the J gene TRBJ2-2; a weak D match, TRBD2 (6 bases). The germline V gene has CDR1 SGHNT and CDR2 YYREEE (reference sequence). Trimming stripped 7 bases from V and 0 bases from J, with 13 bases between. The CDR3 spans 15 residues. In DNA form, the CDR3 reads TGTGCCAGCGGTGGAGGGCGGCCGAACACCGGGGAGCTGTTTTTT. Encoded protein: CASGGGRPNTGELFF.

The chain couples TRBV5-4 to TRBJ2-3; 8 positions agree with TRBD2. Trimming removed 10 bases from V and 1 base from J; junction bases left unmatched: 8. From germline, CDR1 is SGHNT and CDR2 YYREEE (reference sequence). The CDR3 extends over 14 amino acids. The CDR3 reads CAGNSGVGTDTQYF. CDR3 nucleotides: TGTGCCGGCAATAGCGGGGTTGGCACAGATACGCAGTATTTT.

The J gene is TRBJ2-7, the V gene TRBV6-6, with unresolved D. CDR1 MNHNY and CDR2 SVGAGI come from the germline V gene (reference sequence). V lost 6 bases, J lost 2 bases, and 17 bases lay in between. This CDR3 is built from 15 residues. The chain's CDR3 is CASRLSHEVAYEQYF. CDR3 coding DNA: TGTGCCAGCAGACTGTCCCACGAGGTAGCCTACGAGCAGTACTTC.

The chain joins TRBV4-1 to TRBJ2-7, with D possibly TRBD1 on 6 matching bases. V lost 0 bases and J lost 4, with 10 bases in between. Germline values: CDR1 MGHRA, CDR2 YSYEKL. The length of the CDR3 is 14 residues. CDR3 residues: CASSQESGEYEQYF. CDR3 DNA sequence: TGCGCCAGCAGCCAAGAGTCAGGGGAGTACGAGCAGTACTTC.

The rearrangement joins TRBV18 to TRBJ1-2, with 8 nucleotides matching TRBD1. Trimming at V came to 2 bases and at J to 4 bases, leaving 9 bases not matched to a gene. CDR3 size: 16 residues. CDR1 and CDR2 (germline): KGHSH, LQKENI. As DNA, the CDR3 is TGTGCCAGCTCACCAACGTCCGGACAGGGAGGCTATGGCTACACCTTC. Translation gives CASSPTSGQGGYGYTF. Full variable domain (rest looked up from reference TRBV18 and TRBJ1-2): NAGVMQNPRHLVRRRGQEARLRCSPMKGHSHVYWYRQLPEEGLKFMVYLQKENIIDESGMPKERFSAEFPKEGPSILRIQQVVRGDSAAYFCASSPTSGQGGYGYTFGSGTRLTVV.

V usage is TRBV2 and J usage is TRBJ2-3; D gene ambiguous. The CDR3 contains 14 residues. Looked up from germline, CDR1 is SNHLY and CDR2 is FYNNEI. Trimming shortened V by 2 bases and J by 3 bases, and 9 bases separated the two germline ends. The CDR3 region has the DNA TGTGCCAGCAGTGAATACGCGGAAACAGATACGCAGTATTTT. Its translation is CASSEYAETDTQYF.

The CDR3 DNA reads as TGCGCCAGCAGCTTGGAGCGGGCGAATGAAAAACTGTTTTTT. Protein: CASSLERANEKLFF. The gene calls are TRBV5-1 and TRBJ1-4; D is unresolved. Deletions cut 0 bases from V and 5 bases from J, with 8 bases between. Germline V CDR1 and CDR2: SGHRS, YFSETQ. The CDR3 has 14 amino acids.

V is TRBV5-1 and J is TRBJ1-1; TRBD1 is a possible D gene (6 bases). The V and J ends lost 5 bases and 1 base respectively, with 18 bases between them. Germline V CDR1 and CDR2: SGHRS, YFSETQ. The length of the CDR3 is 16 residues. The CDR3, as DNA: TGCGCCAGCAGTTCCGCCTTACAGGGAAGGAACACTGAAGCTTTCTTT. This gives the protein CASSSALQGRNTEAFF.

This clone has just one count. This rearrangement joins TRBV6-2 or TRBV6-3 to TRBJ2-5; D possibly corresponds to TRBD2 (5 bases). Trimming took 5 bases from V and 1 from J, leaving 14 bases between them. Germline values: CDR1 MNHEY, CDR2 SVGEGT. The CDR3 is made up of 15 amino acids. The CDR3 loop is CASSQSRGFQETQYF. CDR3 coding DNA: TGTGCCAGCAGTCAATCTCGAGGGTTCCAAGAGACCCAGTACTTC.

The V gene is TRBV9, the J gene TRBJ2-5; D gene uncertain. The V end was cut by 2 bases, the J end by 2 bases, with 7 bases between. This CDR3 comprises 13 residues. The V gene's germline CDR1 is SGDLS and CDR2 YYNGEE. The CDR3 loop is CASSVNLQETQYF. As DNA, the CDR3 is TGTGCCAGCAGCGTTAACTTACAAGAGACCCAGTACTTC.

This clone was detected only a few times. J is TRBJ1-2 and V is TRBV10-3; D uncertain. Per germline, CDR1 ENHRY and CDR2 SYGVKD. Trimming took 2 bases from V and 2 from J, leaving 9 bases between them. CDR3 length: 14 amino acids. CDR3 residues: CAISEGNQNYGYTF. In nucleotides, the CDR3 is TGTGCCATCAGTGAGGGTAACCAGAACTATGGCTACACCTTC.

This chain links TRBV6-2 or TRBV6-3 with TRBJ2-2; 13 bases match TRBD2. The CDR3 covers 18 residues. V gave up 6 bases and J gave up 3 bases; unmatched junction bases: 10. Germline V gene data show CDR1 as MNHEY and CDR2 as SVGEGT. The CDR3 here is CASSPTSGGYLYTGELFF. CDR3 DNA: TGTGCCAGCAGCCCGACTAGCGGGGGGTATTTGTACACCGGGGAGCTGTTTTTT.

The chain has TRBV5-1 and TRBJ2-5; 9 bases line up with TRBD1. The germline gives CDR1 SGHRS, CDR2 YFSETQ. Trimming at V came to 4 bases and at J to 4 bases, leaving 5 bases not matched to a gene. The CDR3 consists of 14 residues. The CDR3 region is CASSTGQGRETQYF. The DNA of the CDR3 is TGCGCCAGCAGCACCGGACAGGGGAGAGAGACCCAGTACTTC.

This clone was observed a handful of times. The chain uses TRBV28 and TRBJ2-4; TRBD2 matches 7 bases. The CDR3 totals 14 residues. Germline V gene data show CDR1 as MDHEN and CDR2 as SYDVKM. V lost 4 bases, J lost 3 bases, and 3 bases stayed unmatched. CDR3 bases: TGTGCCAGCAGTTCCGGGGGGAGCAAAAACATTCAGTACTTC. It encodes CASSSGGSKNIQYF. The full variable domain, its missing parts supplied by reference TRBV28 and TRBJ2-4, is DVKVTQSSRYLVKRTGEKVFLECVQDMDHENMFWYRQDPGLGLRLIYFSYDVKMKEKGDIPEGYSVSREKKERFSLILESASTNQTSMYLCASSSGGSKNIQYFGAGTRLSVL.

V and J are TRBV11-2 and TRBJ2-1; TRBD1 matches 8 bases. The CDR3 is 15 amino acids. Germline V gives CDR1 SGHAT, CDR2 FQNNGV. The V and J ends lost 0 bases and 16 bases, in that order; junction bases with no gene match: 14. CDR3 protein: CASSLDRVADRGFFF. The DNA for the CDR3 is TGTGCCAGCAGCTTAGACCGAGTGGCAGACAGGGGATTCTTCTTC. Supplemented by reference TRBV11-2 and TRBJ2-1, the full variable domain reads EAGVAQSPRYKIIEKRQSVAFWCNPISGHATLYWYQQILGQGPKLLIQFQNNGVVDDSQLPKDRFSAERLKGVDSTLKIQPAKLEDSAVYLCASSLDRVADRGFFFGPGTRLTVL.